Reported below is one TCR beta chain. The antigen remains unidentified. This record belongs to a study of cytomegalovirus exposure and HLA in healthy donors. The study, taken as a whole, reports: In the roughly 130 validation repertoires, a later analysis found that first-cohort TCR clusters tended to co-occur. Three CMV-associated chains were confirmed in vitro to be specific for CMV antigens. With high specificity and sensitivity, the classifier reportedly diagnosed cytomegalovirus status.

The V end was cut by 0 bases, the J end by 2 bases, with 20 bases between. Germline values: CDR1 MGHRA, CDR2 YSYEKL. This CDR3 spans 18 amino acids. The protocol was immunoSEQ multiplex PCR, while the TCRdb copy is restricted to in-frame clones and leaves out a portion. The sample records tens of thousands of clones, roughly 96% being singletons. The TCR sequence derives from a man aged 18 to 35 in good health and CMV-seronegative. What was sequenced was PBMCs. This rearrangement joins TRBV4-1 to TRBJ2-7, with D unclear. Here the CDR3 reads CASSQDVVKILSTYEQYF. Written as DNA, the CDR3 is TGCGCCAGCAGCCAAGATGTAGTAAAGATATTATCCACCTACGAGCAGTACTTC.